The 14 T cell receptor beta chains presented below share a single source sample, sequenced in a study of blood T cell repertoires in COVID-19. Sequencing was performed with immunoSEQ multiplex PCR; in TCRdb, only in-frame clones are kept and a portion is missing. The sample yields fewer than 250,000 clones, around four fifths seen once. Input material: peripheral blood. Receptor source: a man aged 25-40 years with active or convalescent COVID-19.

Of note for this clone: An end of the junction does not agree with germline; a read error may underlie this. The V and J genes are TRBV5-6 and TRBJ1-2; D perhaps matches TRBD1 (5 bases). The CDR3 is 14 amino acids. Germline CDR1 reads SGHDT; CDR2 reads YYEEEE. The CDR3 loop is CASSLEGSHHGYTF. CDR3 DNA: TGTGCCAGCAGCTTGGAGGGGTCGCACCATGGGTACACCTTC.

The rearrangement joins TRBV9 to TRBJ2-6; 7 bases match TRBD1. Germline trimming cut 6 bases from V and 4 bases from J; bases unmatched to any gene: 10. Germline-derived CDR1 and CDR2 are SGDLS and YYNGEE. This CDR3 has 16 amino acids. The CDR3 reads CASTPETGPGANVLTF. The DNA of the CDR3 is TGTGCCAGCACCCCGGAGACAGGGCCCGGGGCCAACGTCCTGACTTTC.

This clone was recorded only once. The gene calls are TRBV27 and TRBJ2-5; 12 bases match TRBD2. Germline V gene data show CDR1 as MNHEY and CDR2 as SMNVEV (reference sequence). V shed 6 bases, J shed 6 bases, and the junction held 11 bases outside the gene matches. CDR3 length: 16 residues. As DNA, the CDR3 is TGTGCCAGCAGCCTTCTAGCGGGGGGGCCGAGTAAGACCCAGTACTTC. It translates to CASSLLAGGPSKTQYF.

The chain links TRBV6-5 to TRBJ1-1, with 9 bases aligning to TRBD1. Germline-derived CDR1 and CDR2 are MNHEY and SVGAGI. The CDR3 contains 15 residues. V gave up 2 bases and J gave up 1 base; unmatched junction bases: 2. The CDR3 DNA reads as TGTGCCAGCAGTTACCGGGGACAGGGGAACACTGAAGCTTTCTTT. This translates into CASSYRGQGNTEAFF.

Here the CDR3 reads CSARTGGLSNEQFF. The CDR3 region has the DNA TGCAGCGCCCGGACAGGGGGACTTTCGAATGAGCAGTTCTTC. The chain couples TRBV29-1 to TRBJ2-1; 10 bases are a match to TRBD1. The length of the CDR3 is 14 residues. V lost 7 bases, J lost 7 bases, and 10 bases stayed unmatched. CDR1 and CDR2 (germline): SQVTM, ANQGSEA.

The V call is TRBV12-3 or TRBV12-4, the J call TRBJ1-1, with 7 positions matching TRBD1. CDR3 length: 13 amino acids. J was trimmed by 10 bases and V by 3 bases; bases with no gene match: 8. CDR3 sequence reads: CASSLGAGGAAFF. In DNA, the CDR3 is TGTGCCAGCAGTTTGGGGGCAGGGGGAGCAGCTTTCTTT.

The CDR3 DNA sequence: TGTGCCAGCCGTAATTTCGCGGGGGGCCTTCGCACAGATACGCAGTATTTT. Its protein is CASRNFAGGLRTDTQYF. V usage is TRBV11-2 and J usage is TRBJ2-3, with 8 positions matching TRBD2. The CDR3 runs 17 residues. The V segment lost 8 bases and the J segment 1 base; nucleotides outside the gene matches: 14. Germline V gives CDR1 SGHAT, CDR2 FQNNGV.

This clone was found once. The V call is TRBV7-2, the J call TRBJ1-5, with a possible D match to TRBD1 (6 bases). Germline V gene sequence: CDR1 SGHTA, CDR2 FQGNSA. Trimming left V 3 bases short and J 6 bases short, with 15 bases between. The CDR3 has 15 residues. The CDR3 coding sequence is TGTGCCAGCAGCTTTACAGGGACGTACGGTCAGCCCCAGCATTTT. Translating gives CASSFTGTYGQPQHF.

The V call is TRBV27, the J call TRBJ1-5, with 9 bases identical to TRBD1. The CDR3 covers 14 residues. Trimming at V came to 6 bases and at J to 3 bases, leaving 3 bases not matched to a gene. Germline-derived CDR1 and CDR2 are MNHEY and SMNVEV (reference sequence). The CDR3 protein is CASSWDRVNQPQHF. DNA for the CDR3: TGTGCCAGCAGCTGGGACAGGGTCAATCAGCCCCAGCATTTT.

This clone occurred once. The V call is TRBV30, the J call TRBJ2-7, with 10 nucleotides matching TRBD2. The V segment lost 0 bases and the J segment 5 bases; nucleotides outside the gene matches: 4. In germline, CDR1 is GTSNPN, CDR2 SVGIG (reference sequence). The CDR3 runs 14 residues. In DNA form, the CDR3 reads TGTGCCTGGAGTGTGGGGCTAGCGGGGGACGAGCAGTACTTC. Translated: CAWSVGLAGDEQYF.

The chain uses TRBV5-1 and TRBJ2-1, with D perhaps TRBD2 (7 bases). The CDR3 has 16 amino acids. Trimming removed 5 bases from V and 8 bases from J, with 23 bases in between. Germline lookup yields CDR1 SGHRS and CDR2 YFSETQ. CDR3 nucleotides: TGCGCCAGCAGGGGGGGGGCTAGCGCCCTGGTTGATGAGCAGTTCTTC. Protein product: CASRGGASALVDEQFF.

The gene calls are TRBV10-3 and TRBJ1-6; 8 positions agree with TRBD1. CDR1 and CDR2 from the germline V gene are ENHRY and SYGVKD. V gave up 5 bases and J gave up 7 bases; unmatched junction bases: 7. This CDR3 comprises 15 residues. The CDR3: CAISYTGQGNSPLHF. The CDR3 DNA follows: TGTGCCATCAGTTACACTGGACAGGGAAATTCACCCCTCCACTTT.

The V call is TRBV5-5, the J call TRBJ2-1; weak D call: TRBD1 (6 bases). The ends were cut back, 5 bases at V and 3 bases at J, with 18 bases in the middle. The length of the CDR3 is 16 residues. Looked up from germline, CDR1 is SGHKS and CDR2 is YYEKEE (reference sequence). The DNA for the CDR3 is TGTGCCAGCAGTTCATCGGACAGAAACATCTACAATGAGCAGTTCTTC. Translated, it gives CASSSSDRNIYNEQFF.

V is TRBV20-1 and J is TRBJ1-1, with 7 bases fitting TRBD1. From germline, CDR1 is DFQATT and CDR2 SNEGSKA (reference sequence). The J segment lost 11 bases and the V segment lost 4 bases, leaving 7 bases of the junction unmatched. The CDR3 spans 11 residues. In DNA form, the CDR3 reads TGCAGTGCTAAACAGGGGATGTTGGCTTTCTTT. Encoded protein: CSAKQGMLAFF.